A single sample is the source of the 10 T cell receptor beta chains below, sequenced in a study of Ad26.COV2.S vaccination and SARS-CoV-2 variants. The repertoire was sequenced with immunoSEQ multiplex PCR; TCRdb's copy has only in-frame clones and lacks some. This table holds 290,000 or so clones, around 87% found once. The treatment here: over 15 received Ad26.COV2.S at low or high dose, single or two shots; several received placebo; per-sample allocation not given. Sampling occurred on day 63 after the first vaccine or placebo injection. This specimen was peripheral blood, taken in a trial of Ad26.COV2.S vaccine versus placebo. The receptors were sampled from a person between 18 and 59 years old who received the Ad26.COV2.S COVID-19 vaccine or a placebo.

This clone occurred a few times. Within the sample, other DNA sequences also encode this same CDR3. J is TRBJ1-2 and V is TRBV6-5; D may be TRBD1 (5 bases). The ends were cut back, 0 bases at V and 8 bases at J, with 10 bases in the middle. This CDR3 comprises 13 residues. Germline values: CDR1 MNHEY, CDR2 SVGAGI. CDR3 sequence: CASSYSRRGGYTF. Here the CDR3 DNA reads TGTGCCAGCAGTTACTCGAGAAGGGGCGGCTACACCTTC.

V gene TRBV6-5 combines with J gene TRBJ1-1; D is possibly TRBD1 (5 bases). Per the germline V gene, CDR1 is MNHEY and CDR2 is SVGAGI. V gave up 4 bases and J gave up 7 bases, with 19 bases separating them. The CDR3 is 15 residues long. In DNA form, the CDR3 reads TGTGCCAGCAGTTTGGGACGGGTCGGGCCTCTTGAAGCTTTCTTT. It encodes CASSLGRVGPLEAFF.

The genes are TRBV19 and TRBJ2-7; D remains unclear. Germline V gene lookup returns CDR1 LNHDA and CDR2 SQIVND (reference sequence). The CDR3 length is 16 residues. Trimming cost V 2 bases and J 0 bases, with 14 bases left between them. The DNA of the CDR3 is TGTGCCAGTAGTATAAGGGCAGGACGCAGCTCCTACGAGCAGTACTTC. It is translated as CASSIRAGRSSYEQYF.

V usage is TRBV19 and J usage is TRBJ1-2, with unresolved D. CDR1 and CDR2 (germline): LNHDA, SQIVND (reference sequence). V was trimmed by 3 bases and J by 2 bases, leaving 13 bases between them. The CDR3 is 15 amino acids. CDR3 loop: CASSIGRGLNYGYTF. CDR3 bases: TGTGCCAGTAGTATTGGGAGAGGGCTCAACTATGGCTACACCTTC.

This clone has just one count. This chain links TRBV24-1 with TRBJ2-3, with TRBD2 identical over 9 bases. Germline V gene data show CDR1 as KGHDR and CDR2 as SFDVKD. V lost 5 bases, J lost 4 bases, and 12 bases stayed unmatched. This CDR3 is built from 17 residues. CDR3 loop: CATSGDSGRGESDTQYF. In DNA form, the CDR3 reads TGTGCCACCAGTGGCGATAGCGGGAGAGGAGAGTCAGATACGCAGTATTTT.

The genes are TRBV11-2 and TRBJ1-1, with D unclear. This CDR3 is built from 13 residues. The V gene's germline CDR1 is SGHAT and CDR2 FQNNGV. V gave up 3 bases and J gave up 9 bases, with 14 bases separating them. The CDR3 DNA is TGTGCCAGCAGCTTTGAAACAGCCCCTAAAGCTTTCTTT. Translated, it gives CASSFETAPKAFF.

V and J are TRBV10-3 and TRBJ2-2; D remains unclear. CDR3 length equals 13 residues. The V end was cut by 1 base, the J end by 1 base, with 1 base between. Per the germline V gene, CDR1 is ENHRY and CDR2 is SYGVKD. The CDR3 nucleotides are TGTGCCATCAGTGAGTTGAACACCGGGGAGCTGTTTTTT. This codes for CAISELNTGELFF.

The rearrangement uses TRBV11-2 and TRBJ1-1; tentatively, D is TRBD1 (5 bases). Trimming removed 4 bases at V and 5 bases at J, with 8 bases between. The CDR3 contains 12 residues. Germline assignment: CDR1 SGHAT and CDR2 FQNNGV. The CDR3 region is CASSSGRTEAFF. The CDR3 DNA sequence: TGTGCCAGCAGCTCAGGGAGGACTGAAGCTTTCTTT.

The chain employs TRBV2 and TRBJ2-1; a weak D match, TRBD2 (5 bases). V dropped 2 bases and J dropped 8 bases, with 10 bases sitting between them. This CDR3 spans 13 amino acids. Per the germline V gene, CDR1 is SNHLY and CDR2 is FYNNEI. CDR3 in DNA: TGTGCCAGCAGTGAACCGGGGAAGGATGAGCAGTTCTTC. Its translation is CASSEPGKDEQFF.

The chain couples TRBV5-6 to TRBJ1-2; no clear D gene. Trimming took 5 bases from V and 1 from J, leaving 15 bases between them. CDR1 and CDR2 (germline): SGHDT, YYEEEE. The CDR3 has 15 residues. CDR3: CASRISSGINYGYTF. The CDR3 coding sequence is TGTGCCAGCAGGATATCCTCGGGGATTAACTATGGCTACACCTTC.